Listed here is a single T cell receptor beta chain. Fresh-frozen tumor tissue and more than two years of survival data were available for all. Amplification used 60 V beta primers and 13 J beta primers. Repertoires were generated with immunoSEQ multiplex PCR, while TCRdb's copy carries only in-frame clones and drops some. The sample contains more than 95,000 clones, about four fifths of which appear only once. This sample was included in a study of glioma-infiltrating T cells after dendritic cell vaccination. Per the germline V gene, CDR1 is MNHNS and CDR2 is SASEGT. The V gene end was trimmed by 4 bases and the J gene end by 3 bases; junction bases not matched to a gene: 7. The CDR3 is 15 amino acids.

Sequenced here: blood, sampled before dendritic cell vaccination. The chain joins TRBV6-1 to TRBJ2-7, with 9 bases fitting TRBD1. This receptor was identified in a human donor with glioblastoma. CDR3 coding DNA: TGTGCCAGCAGTGGACAGGGGGTCGGTAGCTACGAGCAGTACTTC. Translating gives CASSGQGVGSYEQYF.